This T cell receptor (beta chain) was observed in a study of CD8+ T cells in alopecia areata. Study findings and constraints: A single nonresponder leaves the baseline CD8+ expansion link to response uncertain.

Extraction and reverse transcription of RNA yielded cDNA as the sequencing template. The method was immunoSEQ multiplex PCR; TCRdb's version includes in-frame clones alone and lacks a portion of them. The sample includes 75,000 to 85,000 clones, around 66% of them seen just once. As regards this clone: What it recognizes is unknown.

V gave up 0 bases and J gave up 1 base, with 9 bases separating them. This CDR3 has 15 amino acids. Germline CDR1 and CDR2: MNHNY and SVGAGI (reference sequence). Treatment here: oral pan-JAK inhibitor, 5-10 mg twice daily. The sample was CD8+ T cells sorted from blood, taken at week 24, from a patient treated with tofacitinib. The sequence derives from a human donor with alopecia areata. The rearrangement uses TRBV6-6 and TRBJ1-1; D not resolved. CDR3 region: CASSYSGRTNTEAFF. The CDR3 nucleotides are TGTGCCAGCAGTTACTCTGGCAGGACGAACACTGAAGCTTTCTTT.